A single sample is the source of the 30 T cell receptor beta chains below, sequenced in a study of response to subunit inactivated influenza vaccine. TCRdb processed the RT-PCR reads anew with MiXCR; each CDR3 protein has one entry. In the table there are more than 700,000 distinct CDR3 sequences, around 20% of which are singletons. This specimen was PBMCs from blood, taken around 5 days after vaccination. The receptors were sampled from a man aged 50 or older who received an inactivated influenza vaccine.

In DNA, the CDR3 is TGTGCCATCAGAGTGACAGGGCTGAACACTGAAGCTTTCTTT. This sequence encodes CAIRVTGLNTEAFF. The gene calls are TRBV10-3 and TRBJ1-1; 7 bases are a match to TRBD1. V gave up 6 bases and J gave up 0 bases; unmatched junction bases: 4. The V gene's germline CDR1 is ENHRY and CDR2 SYGVKD. The CDR3 contains 14 residues.

The DNA for the CDR3 is TGTGCCATCAGTGCGGCGGACACTGAAGCTTTCTTT. This encodes CAISAADTEAFF. This chain joins TRBV10-3 and TRBJ1-1, with no clear D. The CDR3 runs to 12 residues. Between the trimmed V and J ends, which lost 4 bases and 3 bases, there was a span of 6 bases. Germline loops: CDR1 ENHRY, CDR2 SYGVKD.

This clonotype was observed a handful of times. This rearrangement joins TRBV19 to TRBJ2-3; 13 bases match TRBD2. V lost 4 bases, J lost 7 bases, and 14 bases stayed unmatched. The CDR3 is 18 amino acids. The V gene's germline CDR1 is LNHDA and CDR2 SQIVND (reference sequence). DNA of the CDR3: TGTGCCAGTAGTACCCCCACGACTAGCGGGGGGCCATCTCATACGCAGTATTTT. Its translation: CASSTPTTSGGPSHTQYF.

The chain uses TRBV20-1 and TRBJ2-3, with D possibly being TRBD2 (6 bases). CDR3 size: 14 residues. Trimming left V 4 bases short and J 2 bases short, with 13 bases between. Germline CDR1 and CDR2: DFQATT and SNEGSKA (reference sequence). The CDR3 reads CSAIWDFYTDTQYF. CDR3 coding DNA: TGCAGTGCTATATGGGACTTCTACACAGATACGCAGTATTTT.

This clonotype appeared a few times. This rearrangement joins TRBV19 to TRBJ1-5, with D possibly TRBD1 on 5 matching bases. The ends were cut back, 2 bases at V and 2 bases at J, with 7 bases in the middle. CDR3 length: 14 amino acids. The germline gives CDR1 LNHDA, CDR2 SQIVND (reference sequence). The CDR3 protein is CASSIKQGNQPQHF. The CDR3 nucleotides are TGTGCCAGTAGTATAAAACAGGGCAATCAGCCCCAGCATTTT.

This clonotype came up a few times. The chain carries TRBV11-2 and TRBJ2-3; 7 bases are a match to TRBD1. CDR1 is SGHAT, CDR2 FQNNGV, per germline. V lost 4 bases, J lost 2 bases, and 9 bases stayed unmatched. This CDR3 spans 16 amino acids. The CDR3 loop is CASSYSDRVVTDTQYF. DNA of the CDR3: TGTGCCAGCAGCTATAGCGACAGGGTCGTCACAGATACGCAGTATTTT.

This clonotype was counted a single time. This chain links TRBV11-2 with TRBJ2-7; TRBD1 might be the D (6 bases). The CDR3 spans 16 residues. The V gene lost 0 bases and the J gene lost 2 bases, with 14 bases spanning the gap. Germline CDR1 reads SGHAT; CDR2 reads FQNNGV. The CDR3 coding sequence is TGTGCCAGCAGCTTAGAAAGGACAGCCGCCACCTACGAGCAGTACTTC. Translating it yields CASSLERTAATYEQYF.

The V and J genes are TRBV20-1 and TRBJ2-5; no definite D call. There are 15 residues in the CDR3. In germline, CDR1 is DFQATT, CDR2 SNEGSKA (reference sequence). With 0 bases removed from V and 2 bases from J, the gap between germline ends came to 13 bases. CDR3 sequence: CSARDSGDPQETQYF. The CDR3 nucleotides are TGCAGTGCTAGAGATAGTGGGGATCCTCAAGAGACCCAGTACTTC.

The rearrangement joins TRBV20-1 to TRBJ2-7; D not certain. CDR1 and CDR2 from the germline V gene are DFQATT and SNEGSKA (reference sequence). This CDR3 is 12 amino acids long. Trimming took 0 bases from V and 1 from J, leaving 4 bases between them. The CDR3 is CSARELSYEQYF. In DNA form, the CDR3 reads TGCAGTGCTAGAGAACTTTCCTACGAGCAGTACTTC.

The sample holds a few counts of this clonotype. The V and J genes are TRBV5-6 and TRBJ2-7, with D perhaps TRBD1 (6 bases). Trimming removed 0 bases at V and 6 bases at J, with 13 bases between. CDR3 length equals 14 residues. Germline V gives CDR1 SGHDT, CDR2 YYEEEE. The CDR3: CASSLADPGAEQYF. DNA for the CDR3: TGTGCCAGCAGCTTGGCTGATCCAGGGGCCGAGCAGTACTTC.

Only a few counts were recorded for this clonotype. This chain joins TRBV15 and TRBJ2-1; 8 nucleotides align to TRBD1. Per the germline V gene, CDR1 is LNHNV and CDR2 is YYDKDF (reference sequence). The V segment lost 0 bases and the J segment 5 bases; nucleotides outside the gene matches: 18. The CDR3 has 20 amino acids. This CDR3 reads CATSRDYVRGLSNSNNEQFF. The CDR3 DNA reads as TGTGCCACCAGCAGAGATTATGTCAGGGGGCTGTCTAACTCAAACAATGAGCAGTTCTTC.

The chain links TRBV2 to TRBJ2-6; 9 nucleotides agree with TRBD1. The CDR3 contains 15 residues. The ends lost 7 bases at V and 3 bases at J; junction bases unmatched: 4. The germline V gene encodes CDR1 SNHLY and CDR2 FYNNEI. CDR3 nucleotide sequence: TGTGCCAGCAAGGGACAGGGTTATGGGGCCAACGTCCTGACTTTC. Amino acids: CASKGQGYGANVLTF.

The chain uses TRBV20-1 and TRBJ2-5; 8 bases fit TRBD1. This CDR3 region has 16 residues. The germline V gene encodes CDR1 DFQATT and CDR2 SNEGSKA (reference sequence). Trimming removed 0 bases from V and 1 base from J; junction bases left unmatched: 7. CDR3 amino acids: CSARDWTGSSQETQYF. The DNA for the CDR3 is TGCAGTGCTAGAGATTGGACAGGGTCGAGCCAAGAGACCCAGTACTTC.

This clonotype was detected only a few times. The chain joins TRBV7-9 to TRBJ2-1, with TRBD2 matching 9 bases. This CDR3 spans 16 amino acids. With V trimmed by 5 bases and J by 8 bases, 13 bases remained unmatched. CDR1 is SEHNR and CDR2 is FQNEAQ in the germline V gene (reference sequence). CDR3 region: CASSTSGAGGADEQFF. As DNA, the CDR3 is TGTGCCAGCAGCACCTCCGGGGCGGGAGGGGCTGATGAGCAGTTCTTC.

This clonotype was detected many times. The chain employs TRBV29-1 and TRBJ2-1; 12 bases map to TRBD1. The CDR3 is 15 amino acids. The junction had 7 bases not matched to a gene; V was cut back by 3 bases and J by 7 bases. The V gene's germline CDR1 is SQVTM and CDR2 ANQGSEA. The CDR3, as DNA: TGCAGCGTTGAGGCGAGGGACAGGGGGCGGAATGAGCAGTTCTTC. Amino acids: CSVEARDRGRNEQFF.

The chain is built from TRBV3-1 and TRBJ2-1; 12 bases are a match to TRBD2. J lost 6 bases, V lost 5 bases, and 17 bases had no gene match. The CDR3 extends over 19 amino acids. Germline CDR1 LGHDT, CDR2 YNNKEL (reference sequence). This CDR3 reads CASSTTQGTSSGRGNEQFF. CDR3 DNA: TGTGCCAGCAGCACAACCCAGGGAACCTCTAGCGGGAGGGGCAATGAGCAGTTCTTC.

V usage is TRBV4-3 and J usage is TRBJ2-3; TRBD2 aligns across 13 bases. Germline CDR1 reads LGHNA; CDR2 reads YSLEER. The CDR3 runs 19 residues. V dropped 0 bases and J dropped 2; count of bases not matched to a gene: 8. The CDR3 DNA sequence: TGCGCCAGCAGCCAAGACCTCGGGACTAGCGGGGTGCTCACAGATACGCAGTATTTT. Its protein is CASSQDLGTSGVLTDTQYF.

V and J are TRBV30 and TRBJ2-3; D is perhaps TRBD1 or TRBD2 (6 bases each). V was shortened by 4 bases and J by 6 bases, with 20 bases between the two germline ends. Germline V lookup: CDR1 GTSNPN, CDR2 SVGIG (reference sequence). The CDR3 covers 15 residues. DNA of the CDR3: TGTGCCTGGACCTCAGGAGGGGGGCGGATGGATACGCAGTATTTT. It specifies CAWTSGGGRMDTQYF. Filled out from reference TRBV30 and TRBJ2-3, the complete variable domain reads SQTIHQWPATLVQPVGSPLSLECTVEGTSNPNLYWYRQAAGRGLQLLFYSVGIGQISSEVPQNLSASRPQDRQFILSSKKLLLSDSGFYLCAWTSGGGRMDTQYFGPGTRLTVL.

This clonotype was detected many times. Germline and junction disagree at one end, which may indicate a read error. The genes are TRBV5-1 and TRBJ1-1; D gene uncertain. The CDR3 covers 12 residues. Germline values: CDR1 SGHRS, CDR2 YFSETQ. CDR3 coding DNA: TGTGCCAGCAGCTTGGCTGGCGGTGAAGCTTTCTTT. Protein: CASSLAGGEAFF.

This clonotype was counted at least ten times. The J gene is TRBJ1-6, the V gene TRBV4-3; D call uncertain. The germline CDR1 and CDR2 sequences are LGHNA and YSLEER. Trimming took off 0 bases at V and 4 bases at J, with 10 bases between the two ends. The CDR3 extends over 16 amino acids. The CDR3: CASSQDWEPYNSPLHF. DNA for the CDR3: TGCGCCAGCAGCCAAGATTGGGAGCCTTATAATTCACCCCTCCACTTT.

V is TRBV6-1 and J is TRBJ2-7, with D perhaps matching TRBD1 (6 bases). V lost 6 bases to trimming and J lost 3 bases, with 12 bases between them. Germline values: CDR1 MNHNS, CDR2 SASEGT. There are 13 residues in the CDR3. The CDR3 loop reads CASRGLGGYEQYF. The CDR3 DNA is TGTGCCAGCAGAGGGCTAGGGGGCTACGAGCAGTACTTC.

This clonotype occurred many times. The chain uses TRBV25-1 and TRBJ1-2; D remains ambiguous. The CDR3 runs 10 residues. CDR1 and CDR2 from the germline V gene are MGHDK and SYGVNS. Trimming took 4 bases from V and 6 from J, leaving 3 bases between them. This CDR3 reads CASSGDGYTF. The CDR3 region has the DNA TGTGCCAGCAGTGGGGATGGCTACACCTTC.

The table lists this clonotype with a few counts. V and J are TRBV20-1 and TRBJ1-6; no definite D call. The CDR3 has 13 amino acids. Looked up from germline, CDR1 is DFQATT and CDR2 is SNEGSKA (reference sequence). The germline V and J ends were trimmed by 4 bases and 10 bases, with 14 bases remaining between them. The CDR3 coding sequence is TGCAGTGCTACGAGGGTGGAAGAATCACCCCTCCACTTT. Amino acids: CSATRVEESPLHF.

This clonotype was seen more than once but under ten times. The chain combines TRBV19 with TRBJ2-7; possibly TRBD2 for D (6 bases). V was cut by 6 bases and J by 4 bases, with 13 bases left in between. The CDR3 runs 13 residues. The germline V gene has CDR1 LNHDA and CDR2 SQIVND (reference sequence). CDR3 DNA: TGTGCCAGTAGCGGGGGACCTTTTTACGAGCAGTACTTC. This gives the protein CASSGGPFYEQYF.

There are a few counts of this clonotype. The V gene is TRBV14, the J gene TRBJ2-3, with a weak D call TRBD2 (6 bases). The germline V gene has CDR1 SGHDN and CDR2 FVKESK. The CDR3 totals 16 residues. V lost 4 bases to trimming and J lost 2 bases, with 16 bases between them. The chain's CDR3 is CASSRHPGGHTDTQYF. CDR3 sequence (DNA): TGTGCCAGCAGCCGCCATCCAGGAGGGCACACAGATACGCAGTATTTT.

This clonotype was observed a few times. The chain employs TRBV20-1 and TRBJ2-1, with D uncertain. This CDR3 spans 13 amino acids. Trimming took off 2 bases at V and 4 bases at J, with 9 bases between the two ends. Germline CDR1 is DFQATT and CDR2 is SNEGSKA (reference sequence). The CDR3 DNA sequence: TGCAGTGCTAGATCGACGAGTTACAATGAGCAGTTCTTC. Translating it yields CSARSTSYNEQFF.

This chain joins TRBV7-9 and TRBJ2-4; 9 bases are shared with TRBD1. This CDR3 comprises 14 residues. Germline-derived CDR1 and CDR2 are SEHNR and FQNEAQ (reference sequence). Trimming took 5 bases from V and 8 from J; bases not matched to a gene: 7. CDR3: CASSPGQGSYIQYF. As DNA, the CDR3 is TGTGCCAGCAGCCCGGGACAGGGAAGCTACATTCAGTACTTC.

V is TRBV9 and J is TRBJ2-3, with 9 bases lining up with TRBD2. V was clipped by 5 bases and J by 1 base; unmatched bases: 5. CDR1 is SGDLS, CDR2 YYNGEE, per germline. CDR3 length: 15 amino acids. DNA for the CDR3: TGTGCCAGCAGTGCCGGGACTAGCCGCACAGATACGCAGTATTTT. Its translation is CASSAGTSRTDTQYF.

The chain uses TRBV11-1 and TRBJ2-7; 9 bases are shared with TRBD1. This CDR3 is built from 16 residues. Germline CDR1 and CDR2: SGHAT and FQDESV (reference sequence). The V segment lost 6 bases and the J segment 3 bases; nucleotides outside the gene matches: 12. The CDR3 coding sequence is TGTGCCAGCAGTCCAGACAGGGGGTTGATCTTCTACGAGCAGTACTTC. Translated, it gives CASSPDRGLIFYEQYF.

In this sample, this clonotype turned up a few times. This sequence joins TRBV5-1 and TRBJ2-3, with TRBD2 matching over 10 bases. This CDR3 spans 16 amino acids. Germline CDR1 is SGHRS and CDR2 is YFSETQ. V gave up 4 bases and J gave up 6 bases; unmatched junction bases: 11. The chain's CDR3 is CASSQSGRAFSDTQYF. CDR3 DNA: TGCGCCAGCAGCCAGAGCGGGAGGGCCTTTTCGGATACGCAGTATTTT.